The 20 T cell receptor beta chains listed next were all sequenced from one sample in a study of PD-L1 blockade in urothelial cancer (dated by TCRdb to the late 2010s). Receptor amplification or capture employed the immunoSEQ multiplex PCR assay. The immuneACCESS repertoire file appears here via TCRdb, limited to in-frame rearrangements. These files lack a portion of the clones; in checked studies, under half of the deficit traces to unresolved V genes, and the cause of the others is not known. The sample includes nearly 50,000 clones, with roughly 84% observed a single time. The ten largest clones capture under 2.5% of the sample. The time point label for this specimen denotes: peripheral blood 6 weeks after treatment start. The material sequenced was PBMCs, taken around atezolizumab (anti-PD-L1) treatment. The origin of the receptors is a man aged 50-60 years with urothelial cancer.

CDR3 bases: TGTGCCAGCAACTATGGACTAGCGGGGAAGGAGCAGTTCTTC. Its translation: CASNYGLAGKEQFF. The chain uses TRBV27 and TRBJ2-1; 12 bases agree with TRBD2. This CDR3 is 14 amino acids long. The germline CDR1 and CDR2 sequences are MNHEY and SMNVEV (reference sequence). Losses at the gene ends were 7 bases for V and 10 bases for J; bases not matched to a gene: 8.

This chain links TRBV6-1 with TRBJ2-7, with TRBD1 matching over 8 bases. Germline trimming cut 7 bases from V and 4 bases from J; bases unmatched to any gene: 9. This CDR3 has 14 residues. Germline values: CDR1 MNHNS, CDR2 SASEGT. The CDR3 region is CASTDRGQSYEQYF. The CDR3 nucleotides are TGTGCCAGCACCGACAGGGGCCAGAGTTACGAGCAGTACTTC.

The chain employs TRBV28 and TRBJ1-3, with TRBD1 as a possible D gene (6 bases). V lost 6 bases to trimming and J lost 7 bases, with 16 bases between them. CDR1 MDHEN and CDR2 SYDVKM come from the germline V gene. The CDR3 totals 14 residues. The DNA of the CDR3 is TGTGCCAGCAGCGGACCGGGACAAGCGAACACCATATATTTT. It translates to CASSGPGQANTIYF. The whole variable domain, remainder taken from reference TRBV28 and TRBJ1-3, is DVKVTQSSRYLVKRTGEKVFLECVQDMDHENMFWYRQDPGLGLRLIYFSYDVKMKEKGDIPEGYSVSREKKERFSLILESASTNQTSMYLCASSGPGQANTIYFGEGSWLTVV.

This clone was counted once. The CDR3 reads CASSESVSGSSYNEQFF. CDR3 sequence (DNA): TGTGCCAGCAGTGAATCGGTTAGCGGGAGCTCCTACAATGAGCAGTTCTTC. This rearrangement joins TRBV2 to TRBJ2-1, with 9 bases identical to TRBD2. Germline V gene sequence: CDR1 SNHLY, CDR2 FYNNEI. The CDR3 has 17 residues. Losses at the gene ends were 2 bases for V and 0 bases for J; bases not matched to a gene: 5.

The V gene is TRBV9, the J gene TRBJ2-3, with 10 positions matching TRBD1. The CDR3 runs 15 residues. With V trimmed by 2 bases and J by 7 bases, 7 bases remained unmatched. Germline CDR1 reads SGDLS; CDR2 reads YYNGEE. CDR3 in amino acids: CASSVGTGVSNTQYF. The CDR3 DNA sequence: TGTGCCAGCAGCGTCGGGACAGGGGTATCAAATACGCAGTATTTT.

This sequence joins TRBV9 and TRBJ2-4; D remains ambiguous. Looked up from germline, CDR1 is SGDLS and CDR2 is YYNGEE. The V gene lost 4 bases and the J gene lost 5 bases, with 22 bases spanning the gap. The CDR3 loop spans 17 amino acids. The CDR3 here is CASSPSSESPRENIQYF. The CDR3 DNA reads TGTGCCAGCAGCCCCTCCTCTGAGAGTCCGAGAGAAAACATTCAGTACTTC.

V gene TRBV28 combines with J gene TRBJ2-2; TRBD2 matches at 10 bases. CDR3 size: 16 residues. The V gene end was trimmed by 3 bases and the J gene end by 7 bases; junction bases not matched to a gene: 8. CDR1 and CDR2 from the germline V gene are MDHEN and SYDVKM. This chain's CDR3 is CASSFGSSGSSGELFF. The CDR3 bases are TGTGCCAGCAGTTTTGGTTCTAGCGGGAGTAGCGGGGAGCTGTTTTTT.

The rearrangement uses TRBV12-5 and TRBJ2-1, with 10 nucleotides matching TRBD2. After removal of 6 bases from V and 4 bases from J, the junction contained 6 bases not matched to a gene. The CDR3 spans 15 residues. Germline CDR1 is LGHNT and CDR2 is FRNRAP. CDR3 residues: CASGIAGGSYNEQFF. The CDR3 nucleotides are TGTGCTAGTGGGATAGCGGGGGGATCATACAATGAGCAGTTCTTC.

The table lists this clone with many counts. The chain is built from TRBV25-1 and TRBJ2-1; perhaps TRBD2 as D (6 bases). V was shortened by 1 base and J by 5 bases, with 15 bases between the two germline ends. The CDR3 sequence is 16 residues long. CDR1 is MGHDK and CDR2 is SYGVNS in the germline V gene. The CDR3 reads CASSEWTTAHNNEQFF. The CDR3 coding sequence is TGTGCCAGCAGTGAATGGACTACAGCCCATAACAATGAGCAGTTCTTC.

The chain recombines TRBV5-1 with TRBJ2-3; 12 bases line up with TRBD2. The germline V gene has CDR1 SGHRS and CDR2 YFSETQ. The V gene end was trimmed by 0 bases and the J gene end by 4 bases; junction bases not matched to a gene: 3. The CDR3 spans 16 residues. CDR3 in DNA: TGCGCCAGCAGCTTGGGACTAGCGGGAGCCGCAGATACGCAGTATTTT. Translation gives CASSLGLAGAADTQYF.

The genes are TRBV5-8 and TRBJ1-5, with D possibly TRBD1 on 6 matching bases. Germline loops: CDR1 SGHTS, CDR2 YDEGEE. Trimming shortened V by 4 bases and J by 6 bases, and 14 bases separated the two germline ends. The CDR3 consists of 14 residues. CDR3 nucleotides: TGTGCCAGCAGCCGGGGGGGGGCGGGTCAGCCCCAGCATTTT. Translating it yields CASSRGGAGQPQHF.

The chain couples TRBV6-5 to TRBJ2-3, with 7 nucleotides matching TRBD2. CDR1 is MNHEY and CDR2 is SVGAGI in the germline V gene. J was trimmed by 2 bases and V by 0 bases; bases with no gene match: 5. This CDR3 contains 16 residues. Written as DNA, the CDR3 is TGTGCCAGCAGTTACTCGAACGGGGGGTCCACAGATACGCAGTATTTT. Translated, it gives CASSYSNGGSTDTQYF.

The gene calls are TRBV28 and TRBJ2-6; D unresolved. This CDR3 comprises 13 residues. CDR1 and CDR2 from the germline V gene are MDHEN and SYDVKM. V was shortened by 6 bases and J by 5 bases, with 8 bases between the two germline ends. CDR3 DNA: TGTGCCAGCAGCACAATAAGGGCCAACGTCCTGACTTTC. Protein sequence: CASSTIRANVLTF.

CDR3 sequence reads: CASSSLPTGGYEQYF. As DNA, the CDR3 is TGTGCCAGCAGCTCACTCCCGACAGGGGGCTACGAGCAGTACTTC. This chain links TRBV6-5 with TRBJ2-7; TRBD1 matches 9 bases. The CDR3 covers 15 residues. Germline V CDR1 and CDR2: MNHEY, SVGAGI. J lost 3 bases, V lost 6 bases, and 9 bases had no gene match.

V and J are TRBV12-5 and TRBJ2-2; 14 bases match TRBD2. The CDR3 runs to 21 residues. J lost 4 bases, V lost 1 base, and 14 bases had no gene match. Germline values: CDR1 LGHNT, CDR2 FRNRAP. For the CDR3, the DNA is TGTGCTAGTGGTTTGGCATACCTCCCGGGACTAGCGGGAGTTGCCACCGGGGAGCTGTTTTTT. It translates to CASGLAYLPGLAGVATGELFF.

This chain connects TRBV4-2 to TRBJ2-5; 10 bases fit TRBD2. Germline V gene sequence: CDR1 LGHNA, CDR2 YNFKEQ. The CDR3 totals 18 residues. V shed 1 base, J shed 7 bases, and the junction held 15 bases outside the gene matches. The CDR3 here is CASSQVTGLAGVRGTQYF. The DNA of the CDR3 is TGTGCCAGCAGCCAAGTTACGGGGCTAGCGGGGGTTCGTGGGACCCAGTACTTC.

This chain connects TRBV7-3 to TRBJ2-1; TRBD1 is a possible D gene (6 bases). The CDR3 sequence is 14 residues long. V was trimmed by 5 bases and J by 9 bases, leaving 17 bases between them. From germline, CDR1 is SGHTA and CDR2 FQGTGA. Here the CDR3 reads CASSPETGWGEQFF. Here the CDR3 DNA reads TGTGCCAGCAGCCCCGAGACAGGTTGGGGTGAGCAGTTCTTC.

The CDR3 sequence: CAWSVWSGSKSDTQYF. For the CDR3, the DNA is TGTGCCTGGAGTGTTTGGAGCGGGAGTAAGTCAGATACGCAGTATTTT. The rearrangement links TRBV30 to TRBJ2-3, with TRBD2 identical over 8 bases. Germline CDR1 GTSNPN, CDR2 SVGIG (reference sequence). The V segment lost 0 bases and the J segment 4 bases; nucleotides outside the gene matches: 9. The CDR3 spans 16 residues.

The J gene is TRBJ2-3, the V gene TRBV7-2; D is uncertain. V lost 5 bases and J lost 3, with 6 bases in between. The germline gives CDR1 SGHTA, CDR2 FQGNSA. The CDR3 runs 12 residues. The CDR3 nucleotides read TGTGCCAGCAGCCCCCCAACAGATACGCAGTATTTT. This gives the protein CASSPPTDTQYF.

The chain uses TRBV29-1 and TRBJ1-1, with D possibly matching TRBD1 (5 bases). CDR1 SQVTM and CDR2 ANQGSEA come from the germline V gene. The CDR3 contains 16 residues. The V and J ends lost 6 bases and 5 bases respectively, with 25 bases between them. The CDR3 loop is CSVPQDKGHGGTEAFF. CDR3 DNA: TGCAGCGTGCCCCAGGATAAGGGCCACGGGGGAACTGAAGCTTTCTTT.